This record looks at one T cell receptor beta chain sequence and its context. These data are taken from a study of blood T cell repertoires in COVID-19. The overall study: From T cells, B-cell-depleted T cells, or PBMCs came the material, which was cDNA or gDNA.

In germline, CDR1 is SNHLY, CDR2 FYNNEI. This CDR3 comprises 16 residues. V gave up 6 bases and J gave up 1 base, with 16 bases separating them. Sequencing was performed with immunoSEQ multiplex PCR; in TCRdb, only in-frame clones are kept and a portion is missing. The repertoire includes 240,000 or so clones, 81% of them detected once, and around 7% sits in the top ten. The sequence came from a woman older than 75 with COVID-19, enrolled during active disease. The rearrangement joins TRBV2 to TRBJ1-3; possibly TRBD1 for D (5 bases). The sample comprised peripheral blood. CDR3 sequence (DNA): TGTGCCAGCAGACCTACAGGTGCCGGATCTGGAAACACCATATATTTT. It specifies CASRPTGAGSGNTIYF. The variable domain in full, with the rest retrieved from reference TRBV2 and TRBJ1-3, is EPEVTQTPSHQVTQMGQEVILRCVPISNHLYFYWYRQILGQKVEFLVSFYNNEISEKSEIFDDQFSVERPDGSNFTLKIRSTKLEDSAMYFCASRPTGAGSGNTIYFGEGSWLTVV.